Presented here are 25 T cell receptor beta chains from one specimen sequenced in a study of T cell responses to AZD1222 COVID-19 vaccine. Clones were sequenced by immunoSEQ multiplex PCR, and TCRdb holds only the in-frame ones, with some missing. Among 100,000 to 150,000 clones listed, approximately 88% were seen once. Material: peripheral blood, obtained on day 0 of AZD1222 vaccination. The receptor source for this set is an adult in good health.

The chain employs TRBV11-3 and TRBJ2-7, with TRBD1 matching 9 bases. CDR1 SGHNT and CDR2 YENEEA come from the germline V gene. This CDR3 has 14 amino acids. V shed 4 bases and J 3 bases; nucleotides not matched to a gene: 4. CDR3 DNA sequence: TGTGCCAGCAGCTCTGGGACAGGGAACTACGAGCAGTACTTC. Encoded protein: CASSSGTGNYEQYF.

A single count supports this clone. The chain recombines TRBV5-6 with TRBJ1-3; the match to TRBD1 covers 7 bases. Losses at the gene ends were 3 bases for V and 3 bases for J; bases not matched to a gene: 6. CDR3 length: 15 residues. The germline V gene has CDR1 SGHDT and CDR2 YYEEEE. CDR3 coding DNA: TGTGCCAGCAGCTCCCGGACAGGCTTTGGAAACACCATATATTTT. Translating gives CASSSRTGFGNTIYF.

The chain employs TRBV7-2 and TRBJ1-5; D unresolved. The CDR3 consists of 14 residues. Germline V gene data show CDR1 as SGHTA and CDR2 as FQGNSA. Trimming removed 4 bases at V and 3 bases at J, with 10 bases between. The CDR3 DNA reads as TGTGCCAGCAGCTCGGACGGGTACAATCAGCCCCAGCATTTT. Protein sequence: CASSSDGYNQPQHF.

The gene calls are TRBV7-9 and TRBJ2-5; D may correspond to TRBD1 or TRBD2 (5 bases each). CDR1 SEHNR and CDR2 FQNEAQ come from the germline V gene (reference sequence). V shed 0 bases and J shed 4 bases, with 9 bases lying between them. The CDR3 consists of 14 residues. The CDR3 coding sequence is TGTGCCAGCAGCTTAGCGTGGGGGAGAGAGACCCAGTACTTC. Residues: CASSLAWGRETQYF.

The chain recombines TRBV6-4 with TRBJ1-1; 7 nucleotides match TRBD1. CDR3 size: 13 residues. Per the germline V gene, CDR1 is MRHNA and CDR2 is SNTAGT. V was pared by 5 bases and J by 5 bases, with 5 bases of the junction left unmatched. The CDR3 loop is CASSPQQGTEAFF. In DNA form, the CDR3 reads TGTGCCAGCAGTCCCCAACAGGGGACTGAAGCTTTCTTT.

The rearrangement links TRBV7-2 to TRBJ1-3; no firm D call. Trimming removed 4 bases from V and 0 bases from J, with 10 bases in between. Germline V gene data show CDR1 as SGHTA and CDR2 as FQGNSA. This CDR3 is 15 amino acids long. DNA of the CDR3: TGTGCCAGCAGCTCGGACGGGCACTCTGGAAACACCATATATTTT. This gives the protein CASSSDGHSGNTIYF.

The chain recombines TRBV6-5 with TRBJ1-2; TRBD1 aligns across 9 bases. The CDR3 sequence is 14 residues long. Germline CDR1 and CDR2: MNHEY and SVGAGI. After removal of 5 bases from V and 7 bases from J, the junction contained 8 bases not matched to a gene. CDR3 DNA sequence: TGTGCCAGCAGTCCCGGGACAGGGTTGTTTGGCTACACCTTC. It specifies CASSPGTGLFGYTF.

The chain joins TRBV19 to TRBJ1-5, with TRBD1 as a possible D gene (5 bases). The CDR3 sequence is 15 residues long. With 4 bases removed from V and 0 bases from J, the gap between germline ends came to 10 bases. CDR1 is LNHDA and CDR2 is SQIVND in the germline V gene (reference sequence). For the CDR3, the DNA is TGTGCCAGTAGTAGAGCCGACAGTAGCAATCAGCCCCAGCATTTT. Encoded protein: CASSRADSSNQPQHF.

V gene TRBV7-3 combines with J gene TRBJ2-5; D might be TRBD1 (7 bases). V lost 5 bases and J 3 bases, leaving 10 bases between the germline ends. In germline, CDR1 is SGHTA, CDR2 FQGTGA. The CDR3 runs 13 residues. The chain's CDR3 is CASSRGTEETQYF. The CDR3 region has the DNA TGTGCCAGCAGCCGGGGGACAGAAGAGACCCAGTACTTC.

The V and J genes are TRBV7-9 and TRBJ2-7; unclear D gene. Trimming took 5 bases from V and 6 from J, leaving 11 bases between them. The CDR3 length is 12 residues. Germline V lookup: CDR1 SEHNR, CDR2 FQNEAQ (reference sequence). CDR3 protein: CASSPLTAEQYF. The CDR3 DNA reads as TGTGCCAGCAGCCCGCTTACCGCCGAGCAGTACTTC.

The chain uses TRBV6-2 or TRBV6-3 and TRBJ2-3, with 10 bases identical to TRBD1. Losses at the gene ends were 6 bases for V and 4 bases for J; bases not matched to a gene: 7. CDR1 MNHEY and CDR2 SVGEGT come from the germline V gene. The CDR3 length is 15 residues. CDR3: CASSDQTGGPDTQYF. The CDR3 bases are TGTGCCAGCAGCGACCAGACAGGGGGCCCAGATACGCAGTATTTT.

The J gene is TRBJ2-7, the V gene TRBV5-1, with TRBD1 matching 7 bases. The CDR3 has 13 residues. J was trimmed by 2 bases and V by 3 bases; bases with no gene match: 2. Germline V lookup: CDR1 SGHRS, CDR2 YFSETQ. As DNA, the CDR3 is TGCGCCAGCAGCTCTCAGGGGGCCTACGAGCAGTACTTC. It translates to CASSSQGAYEQYF.

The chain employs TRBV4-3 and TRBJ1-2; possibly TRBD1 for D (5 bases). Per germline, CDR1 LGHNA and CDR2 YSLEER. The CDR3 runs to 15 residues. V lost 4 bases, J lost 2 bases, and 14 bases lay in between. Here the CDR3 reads CASSLDTGTNYGYTF. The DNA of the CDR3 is TGCGCCAGCAGCCTAGACACCGGGACGAACTATGGCTACACCTTC.

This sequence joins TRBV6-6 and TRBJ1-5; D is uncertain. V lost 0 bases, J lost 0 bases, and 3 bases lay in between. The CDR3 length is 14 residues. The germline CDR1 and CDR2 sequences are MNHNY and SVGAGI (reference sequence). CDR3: CASSYSNSNQPQHF. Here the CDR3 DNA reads TGTGCCAGCAGTTACTCCAATAGCAATCAGCCCCAGCATTTT.

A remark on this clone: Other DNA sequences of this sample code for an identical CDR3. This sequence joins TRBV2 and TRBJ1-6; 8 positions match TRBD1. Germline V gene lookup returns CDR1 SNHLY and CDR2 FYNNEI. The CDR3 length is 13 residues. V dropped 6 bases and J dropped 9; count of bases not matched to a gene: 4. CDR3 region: CASSGDRSSPLHF. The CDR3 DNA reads TGTGCCAGCAGCGGGGACAGGAGTTCACCCCTCCACTTT.

CDR3 nucleotides: TGTGCCAGTAGGACTAGCGGGAGGTCCTACGAGCAGTACTTC. The encoded protein is CASRTSGRSYEQYF. The rearrangement uses TRBV19 and TRBJ2-7; 13 bases map to TRBD2. V shed 6 bases and J 1 base; nucleotides not matched to a gene: 0. The CDR3 is 14 amino acids. Germline values: CDR1 LNHDA, CDR2 SQIVND (reference sequence).

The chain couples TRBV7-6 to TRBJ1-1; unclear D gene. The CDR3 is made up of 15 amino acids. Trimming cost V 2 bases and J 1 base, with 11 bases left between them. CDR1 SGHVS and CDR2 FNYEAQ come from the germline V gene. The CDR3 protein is CASSLTPSGNTEAFF. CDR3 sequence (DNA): TGTGCCAGCAGCTTAACTCCTTCGGGGAACACTGAAGCTTTCTTT. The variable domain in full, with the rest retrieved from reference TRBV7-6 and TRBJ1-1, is GAGVSQSPRYKVTKRGQDVALRCDPISGHVSLYWYRQALGQGPEFLTYFNYEAQQDKSGLPNDRFSAERPEGSISTLTIQRTEQRDSAMYRCASSLTPSGNTEAFFGQGTRLTVV.

The DNA of the CDR3 is TGTGCCAGCTCACCACAGACGGATCTAAATTCACCCCTCCACTTT. Translation: CASSPQTDLNSPLHF. The rearrangement joins TRBV18 to TRBJ1-6; no clear D gene. Looked up from germline, CDR1 is KGHSH and CDR2 is LQKENI. V dropped 1 base and J dropped 7 bases, with 11 bases sitting between them. The CDR3 covers 15 residues.

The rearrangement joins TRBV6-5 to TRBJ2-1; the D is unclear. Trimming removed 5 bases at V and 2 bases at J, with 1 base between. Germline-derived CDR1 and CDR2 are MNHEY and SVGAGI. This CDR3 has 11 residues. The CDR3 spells CASSTYNEQFF. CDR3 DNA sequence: TGTGCCAGCAGTACCTACAATGAGCAGTTCTTC.

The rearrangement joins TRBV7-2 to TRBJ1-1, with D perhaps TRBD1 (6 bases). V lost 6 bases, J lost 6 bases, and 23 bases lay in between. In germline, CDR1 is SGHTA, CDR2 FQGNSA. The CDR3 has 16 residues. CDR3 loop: CASSQGLDRRGAEAFF. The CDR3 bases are TGTGCCAGCAGTCAGGGGCTCGACAGGCGGGGGGCTGAAGCTTTCTTT.

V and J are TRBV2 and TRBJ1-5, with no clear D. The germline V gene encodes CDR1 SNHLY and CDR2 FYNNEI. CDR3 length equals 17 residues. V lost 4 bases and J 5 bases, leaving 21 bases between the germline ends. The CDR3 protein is CASSVGPKSLGDQPQHF. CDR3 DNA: TGTGCCAGCAGTGTAGGGCCGAAAAGCCTGGGCGATCAGCCCCAGCATTTT.

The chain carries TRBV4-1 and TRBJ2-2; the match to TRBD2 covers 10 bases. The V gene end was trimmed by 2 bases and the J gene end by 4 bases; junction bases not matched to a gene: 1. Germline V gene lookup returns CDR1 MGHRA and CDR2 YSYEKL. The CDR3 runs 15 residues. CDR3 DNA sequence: TGCGCCAGCAGCCAAACTAGCGGGGCCACCGGGGAGCTGTTTTTT. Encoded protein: CASSQTSGATGELFF.

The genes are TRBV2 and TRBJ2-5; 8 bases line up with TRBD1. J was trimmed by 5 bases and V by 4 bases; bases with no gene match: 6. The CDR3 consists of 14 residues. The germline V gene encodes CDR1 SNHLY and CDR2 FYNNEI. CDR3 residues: CASSGQGARETQYF. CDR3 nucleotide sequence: TGTGCCAGCAGTGGGCAGGGGGCGCGGGAGACCCAGTACTTC.

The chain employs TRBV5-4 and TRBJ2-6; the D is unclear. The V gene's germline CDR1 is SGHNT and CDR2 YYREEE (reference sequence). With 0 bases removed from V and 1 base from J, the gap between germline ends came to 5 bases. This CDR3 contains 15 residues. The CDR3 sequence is CASSLAHSGANVLTF. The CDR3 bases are TGTGCCAGCAGCTTGGCCCATTCTGGGGCCAACGTCCTGACTTTC.

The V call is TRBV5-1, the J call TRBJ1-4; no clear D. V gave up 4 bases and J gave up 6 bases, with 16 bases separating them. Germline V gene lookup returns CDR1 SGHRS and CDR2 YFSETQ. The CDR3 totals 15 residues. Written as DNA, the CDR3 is TGCGCCAGCAGCCGCGTTGGATCCTTGGATGAAAAACTGTTTTTT. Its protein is CASSRVGSLDEKLFF. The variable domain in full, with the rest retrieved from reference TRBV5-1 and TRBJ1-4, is KAGVTQTPRYLIKTRGQQVTLSCSPISGHRSVSWYQQTPGQGLQFLFEYFSETQRNKGNFPGRFSGRQFSNSRSEMNVSTLELGDSALYLCASSRVGSLDEKLFFGSGTQLSVL.